Below are 24 T cell receptor beta chains sequenced from a single sample in a study of blood T cell repertoires in COVID-19. TCRdb's copy holds only in-frame clones and misses some; the assay was immunoSEQ multiplex PCR. The table shows over 350,000 clones, with approximately 90% occurring only once. The sequencing sample was made of PBMCs or T cells enriched from blood (not recorded which). Receptors were obtained from a woman in her 30s with acute COVID-19.

This clone is a singleton in its sample. This chain connects TRBV2 to TRBJ2-1; tentatively, D is TRBD2 (5 bases). The CDR3 is made up of 16 amino acids. Trimming pared 7 bases from V and 7 bases from J, leaving 23 bases between. Germline V gives CDR1 SNHLY, CDR2 FYNNEI. CDR3 DNA sequence: TGTGCCAGCACCCGCGTGGATAGCCGGGGAATGAATGAGCAGTTCTTC. This sequence encodes CASTRVDSRGMNEQFF.

The chain carries TRBV10-3 and TRBJ2-6; 7 positions agree with TRBD2. CDR1 and CDR2 from the germline V gene are ENHRY and SYGVKD. There are 18 residues in the CDR3. V lost 4 bases to trimming and J lost 0 bases; unmatched junction nucleotides: 9. The CDR3 loop is CAISVRLADLSGANVLTF. The CDR3 nucleotides are TGTGCCATCAGTGTCCGCCTAGCGGACCTCTCTGGGGCCAACGTCCTGACTTTC.

The chain joins TRBV13 to TRBJ1-4, with 8 bases fitting TRBD1. The V and J ends lost 5 bases and 3 bases, in that order; junction bases with no gene match: 5. CDR1 and CDR2 from the germline V gene are PRHDT and FYEKMQ (reference sequence). The CDR3 sequence is 15 residues long. The DNA of the CDR3 is TGTGCCAGCAGCGGAGACAGGGGTCCTAATGAAAAACTGTTTTTT. This sequence encodes CASSGDRGPNEKLFF.

J is TRBJ2-1 and V is TRBV7-9, with 8 nucleotides matching TRBD2. Trimming at V came to 5 bases and at J to 5 bases, leaving 11 bases not matched to a gene. CDR3 length equals 16 residues. CDR1 and CDR2 from the germline V gene are SEHNR and FQNEAQ (reference sequence). CDR3 region: CASSQQRGPPNNEQFF. For the CDR3, the DNA is TGTGCCAGCAGCCAGCAGCGGGGGCCCCCCAACAATGAGCAGTTCTTC. The full variable domain, in which reference TRBV7-9 and TRBJ2-1 provide the parts outside the CDR3, is DTGVSQNPRHKITKRGQNVTFRCDPISEHNRLYWYRQTLGQGPEFLTYFQNEAQLEKSRLLSDRFSAERPKGSFSTLEIQRTEQGDSAMYLCASSQQRGPPNNEQFFGPGTRLTVL.

J is TRBJ1-5 and V is TRBV18, with a tentative D call TRBD1 (5 bases). The CDR3 totals 14 residues. Trimming took 3 bases from V and 2 from J, leaving 8 bases between them. Germline-derived CDR1 and CDR2 are KGHSH and LQKENI. CDR3 coding DNA: TGTGCCAGCTCACCCCAACAGGGCAATCAGCCCCAGCATTTT. Protein: CASSPQQGNQPQHF.

This clone showed up just once. The J gene is TRBJ2-3, the V gene TRBV20-1; 9 nucleotides line up with TRBD1. V trimming: 3 bases; J trimming: 3 bases; junction bases outside the gene matches: 7. The germline V gene has CDR1 DFQATT and CDR2 SNEGSKA (reference sequence). The CDR3 totals 15 residues. CDR3: CSASTGTGSTDTQYF. Here the CDR3 DNA reads TGCAGTGCTAGTACCGGGACAGGGTCAACAGATACGCAGTATTTT.

The chain joins TRBV7-9 to TRBJ2-5; TRBD2 matches at 12 bases. The CDR3 is made up of 15 amino acids. Germline V CDR1 and CDR2: SEHNR, FQNEAQ (reference sequence). V trimming: 5 bases; J trimming: 3 bases; junction bases outside the gene matches: 4. CDR3 nucleotide sequence: TGTGCCAGCAGCCCTAGCGGGGGGGCGGAAGAGACCCAGTACTTC. Its protein product is CASSPSGGAEETQYF.

The chain employs TRBV12-3 or TRBV12-4 and TRBJ2-3; 7 bases are a match to TRBD1. The CDR3 covers 13 residues. Trimming removed 3 bases from V and 4 bases from J; junction bases left unmatched: 1. CDR3 region: CASSFQGADTQYF. CDR3 nucleotide sequence: TGTGCCAGCAGTTTCCAGGGGGCAGATACGCAGTATTTT.

The chain is built from TRBV4-1 and TRBJ2-1, with a possible D match to TRBD2 (6 bases). Germline CDR1 MGHRA, CDR2 YSYEKL. CDR3 length equals 15 residues. V lost 0 bases, J lost 7 bases, and 13 bases lay in between. The DNA for the CDR3 is TGCGCCAGCAGCCAAGACAGGACTACCGGGAATGAGCAGTTCTTC. This sequence encodes CASSQDRTTGNEQFF.

On this clone: The sample contains more than one DNA sequence encoding this CDR3. The gene calls are TRBV3-1 (or the pseudogene TRBV3-2) and TRBJ1-2; D is ambiguous. The CDR3 has 11 amino acids. V lost 3 bases to trimming and J lost 4 bases, with 3 bases between them. Per germline, CDR1 LGHDT and CDR2 YNNKEL (reference sequence). The CDR3 is CASSHIYGYTF. CDR3 nucleotide sequence: TGTGCCAGCAGCCATATCTATGGCTACACCTTC.

V usage is TRBV9 and J usage is TRBJ2-3; 10 bases are a match to TRBD2. Germline CDR1 SGDLS, CDR2 YYNGEE. V dropped 1 base and J dropped 6; count of bases not matched to a gene: 11. CDR3 length equals 17 residues. CDR3 loop: CASSVLPQRGGGDTQYF. The CDR3 region has the DNA TGTGCCAGCAGCGTACTCCCCCAGCGGGGGGGCGGTGATACGCAGTATTTT. Drawing the rest from reference TRBV9 and TRBJ2-3, the complete variable domain is DSGVTQTPKHLITATGQRVTLRCSPRSGDLSVYWYQQSLDQGLQFLIQYYNGEERAKGNILERFSAQQFPDLHSELNLSSLELGDSALYFCASSVLPQRGGGDTQYFGPGTRLTVL.

This clone was found once. This chain connects TRBV7-9 to TRBJ1-1; D is unresolved. This CDR3 region has 14 residues. Germline-derived CDR1 and CDR2 are SEHNR and FQNEAQ (reference sequence). The ends were cut back, 4 bases at V and 4 bases at J, with 13 bases in the middle. In DNA, the CDR3 is TGTGCCAGCAGCTCCGTGGGTAGCGGCACTGAAGCTTTCTTT. Its protein product is CASSSVGSGTEAFF.

The V gene is TRBV7-8, the J gene TRBJ1-3; TRBD1 aligns across 7 bases. Germline CDR1 and CDR2: SGHVS and FQNEAQ. The CDR3 length is 16 residues. The J segment lost 0 bases and the V segment lost 5 bases, leaving 7 bases of the junction unmatched. In DNA form, the CDR3 reads TGTGCCAGCAGCGTCCGACAGGGTGGCTCTGGAAACACCATATATTTT. Its protein is CASSVRQGGSGNTIYF.

V gene TRBV9 combines with J gene TRBJ2-6, with D possibly matching TRBD1 (6 bases). V lost 1 base to trimming and J lost 2 bases, with 13 bases between them. Germline CDR1 reads SGDLS; CDR2 reads YYNGEE. CDR3 length: 17 residues. The CDR3 sequence is CASSVTGNPAGANVLTF. The CDR3 coding sequence is TGTGCCAGCAGCGTAACAGGGAACCCCGCTGGGGCCAACGTCCTGACTTTC. Based on the CDR3 plus reference TRBV9 and TRBJ2-6, the full variable domain is DSGVTQTPKHLITATGQRVTLRCSPRSGDLSVYWYQQSLDQGLQFLIQYYNGEERAKGNILERFSAQQFPDLHSELNLSSLELGDSALYFCASSVTGNPAGANVLTFGAGSRLTVL.

This chain uses TRBV24-1 with TRBJ1-2; 7 nucleotides align to TRBD1. The V and J ends lost 1 base and 8 bases, in that order; junction bases with no gene match: 3. In germline, CDR1 is KGHDR, CDR2 SFDVKD. CDR3 length: 13 residues. The CDR3 DNA reads TGTGCCACCAGTGATTTTACAGGGGACGGCTACACCTTC. This translates into CATSDFTGDGYTF.

This rearrangement joins TRBV4-1 to TRBJ2-7; D uncertain. This CDR3 has 16 amino acids. Per the germline V gene, CDR1 is MGHRA and CDR2 is YSYEKL. The germline V and J ends were trimmed by 3 bases and 2 bases, with 17 bases remaining between them. CDR3 residues: CASSQINIPQTYEQYF. Written as DNA, the CDR3 is TGCGCCAGCAGCCAGATAAACATCCCCCAAACCTACGAGCAGTACTTC.

The V gene is TRBV18, the J gene TRBJ1-5; TRBD1 might be the D (6 bases). V lost 9 bases and J lost 0, with 12 bases in between. Germline CDR1 and CDR2: KGHSH and LQKENI. The CDR3 is 14 amino acids. CDR3 DNA: TGTGCCAGTGCGGGGGCGTATAGCAATCAGCCCCAGCATTTT. Translated: CASAGAYSNQPQHF. Based on the CDR3 plus reference TRBV18 and TRBJ1-5, the full variable domain is NAGVMQNPRHLVRRRGQEARLRCSPMKGHSHVYWYRQLPEEGLKFMVYLQKENIIDESGMPKERFSAEFPKEGPSILRIQQVVRGDSAAYFCASAGAYSNQPQHFGDGTRLSIL.

This chain uses TRBV11-3 with TRBJ2-7; weak D call: TRBD1 (6 bases). The length of the CDR3 is 13 residues. Per germline, CDR1 SGHNT and CDR2 YENEEA. Trimming shortened V by 5 bases and J by 6 bases, and 14 bases separated the two germline ends. Here the CDR3 reads CASSLQQGGEQYF. CDR3 sequence (DNA): TGTGCCAGCAGCCTTCAACAGGGTGGCGAGCAGTACTTC.

This chain joins TRBV7-3 and TRBJ2-7; a weak D match, TRBD2 (6 bases). This CDR3 spans 13 amino acids. Germline V gene lookup returns CDR1 SGHTA and CDR2 FQGTGA. The germline V and J ends were trimmed by 0 bases and 5 bases, with 8 bases remaining between them. CDR3 in DNA: TGTGCCAGCAGCTTAACTGGGGGGAACGAGCAGTACTTC. The encoded protein is CASSLTGGNEQYF. Filled out from reference TRBV7-3 and TRBJ2-7, the complete variable domain reads GAGVSQTPSNKVTEKGKYVELRCDPISGHTALYWYRQSLGQGPEFLIYFQGTGAADDSGLPNDRFFAVRPEGSVSTLKIQRTERGDSAVYLCASSLTGGNEQYFGPGTRLTVT.

The V gene is TRBV15, the J gene TRBJ1-5; no clear D gene. With 5 bases removed from V and 0 bases from J, the gap between germline ends came to 11 bases. CDR3 length: 15 amino acids. Germline V gene sequence: CDR1 LNHNV, CDR2 YYDKDF (reference sequence). The CDR3 DNA sequence: TGTGCCACCAGCGAGGGTAGGAGTAGCAATCAGCCCCAGCATTTT. Its translation: CATSEGRSSNQPQHF.

J is TRBJ1-6 and V is TRBV6-1; unclear D gene. The V and J ends lost 3 bases and 12 bases respectively, with 15 bases between them. The CDR3 totals 14 residues. The germline V gene encodes CDR1 MNHNS and CDR2 SASEGT. This CDR3 reads CASSESGSSRPLHF. The CDR3 DNA reads TGTGCCAGCAGTGAGTCGGGGTCATCACGACCCCTCCACTTT.

J is TRBJ1-3 and V is TRBV6-6; D call uncertain. This CDR3 is built from 13 residues. V lost 9 bases, J lost 0 bases, and 9 bases lay in between. Germline V gene lookup returns CDR1 MNHNY and CDR2 SVGAGI (reference sequence). The CDR3 spells CASLKSSGNTIYF. The CDR3, as DNA: TGTGCCAGTCTAAAAAGCTCTGGAAACACCATATATTTT.

In this sample, this clone turned up once. This chain uses TRBV10-3 with TRBJ1-6; TRBD1 aligns across 7 bases. The CDR3 extends over 14 amino acids. V shed 3 bases, J shed 8 bases, and the junction held 4 bases outside the gene matches. Germline V gene data show CDR1 as ENHRY and CDR2 as SYGVKD. The CDR3 protein is CAISERGQYSPLHF. In DNA form, the CDR3 reads TGTGCCATCAGTGAAAGGGGACAGTATTCACCCCTCCACTTT.

The V and J genes are TRBV15 and TRBJ2-1; 11 bases are a match to TRBD2. V trimming: 1 base; J trimming: 3 bases; junction bases outside the gene matches: 2. The CDR3 has 16 residues. Germline V gene sequence: CDR1 LNHNV, CDR2 YYDKDF (reference sequence). The CDR3 region has the DNA TGTGCCACCAGCAGAGGAGGGACTAGCGGCTACAATGAGCAGTTCTTC. This encodes CATSRGGTSGYNEQFF.